Reported below is one TCR beta chain. Its antigen is undetermined. A read error may produce the germline difference seen at one junction end. The data are from a study of glioma-infiltrating T cells. Whole-study context: Glioma patients had dexamethasone for six or fewer days before surgery.

Using RNA template, CDR3s of TCR alpha and beta were amplified with iRepertoire arm-PCR. One-step reverse transcription and amplification started from around 100-400 ng of tissue mRNA or PBMC total RNA. From the multiplex PCR reads, TCRdb called clonotypes with MiXCR, one entry per CDR3 protein. The sample contains about 400,000 distinct CDR3 sequences, less than 50% of which appear only once. Germline CDR1 SGHKS, CDR2 YYEKEE (reference sequence). CDR3 length: 15 residues. Study-level findings and limits: Gliomas, especially low-grade, showed above-expected tissue-blood divergence; non-neoplastic patients showed below.

The source of this sequence is a human donor with low-grade glioma or glioblastoma, undergoing nonglioma brain surgery, or in good health (not recorded which). The specimen was glioma tissue, nonneoplastic brain tissue, or PBMCs (not recorded which). The chain couples TRBV5-5 to TRBJ1-1, with D hard to call. The CDR3 loop is CASSSGVVLNTEAFF. The CDR3 DNA is TGCGCCAGCAGCTCGGGCGTTGTTCTGAACACTGAAGCTTTCTTT.